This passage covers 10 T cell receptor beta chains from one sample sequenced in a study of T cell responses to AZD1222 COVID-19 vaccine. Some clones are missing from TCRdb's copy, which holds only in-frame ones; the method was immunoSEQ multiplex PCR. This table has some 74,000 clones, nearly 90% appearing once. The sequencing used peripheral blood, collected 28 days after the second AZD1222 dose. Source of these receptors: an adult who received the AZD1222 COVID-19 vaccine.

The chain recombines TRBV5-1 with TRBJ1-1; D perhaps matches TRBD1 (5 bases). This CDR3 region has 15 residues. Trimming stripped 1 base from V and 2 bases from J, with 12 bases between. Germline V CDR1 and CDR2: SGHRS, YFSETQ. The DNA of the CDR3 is TGCGCCAGCAGCTTGTTGGGGGTTGACAACACTGAAGCTTTCTTT. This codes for CASSLLGVDNTEAFF.

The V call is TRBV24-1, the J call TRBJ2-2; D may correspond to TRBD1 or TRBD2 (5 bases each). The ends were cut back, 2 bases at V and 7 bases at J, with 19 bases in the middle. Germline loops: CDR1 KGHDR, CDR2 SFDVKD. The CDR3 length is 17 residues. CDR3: CATSDSGADGPFGELFF. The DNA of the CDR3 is TGTGCCACCAGTGATTCCGGGGCGGACGGCCCCTTCGGGGAGCTGTTTTTT.

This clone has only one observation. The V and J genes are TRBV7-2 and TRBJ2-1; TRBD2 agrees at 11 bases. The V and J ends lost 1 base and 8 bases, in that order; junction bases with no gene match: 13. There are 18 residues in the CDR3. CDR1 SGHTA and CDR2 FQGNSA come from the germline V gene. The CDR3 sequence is CASSLDPWGSGRADEQFF. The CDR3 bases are TGTGCCAGCAGCTTAGACCCCTGGGGTAGCGGGAGGGCGGATGAGCAGTTCTTC. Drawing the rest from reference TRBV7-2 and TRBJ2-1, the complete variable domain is GAGVSQSPSNKVTEKGKDVELRCDPISGHTALYWYRQSLGQGLEFLIYFQGNSAPDKSGLPSDRFSAERTGGSVSTLTIQRTQQEDSAVYLCASSLDPWGSGRADEQFFGPGTRLTVL.

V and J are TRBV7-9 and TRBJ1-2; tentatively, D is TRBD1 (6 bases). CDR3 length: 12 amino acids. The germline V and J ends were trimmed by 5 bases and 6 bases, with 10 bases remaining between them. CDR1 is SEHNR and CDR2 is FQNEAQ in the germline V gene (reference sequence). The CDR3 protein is CASSPTGDGYTF. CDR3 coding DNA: TGTGCCAGCAGCCCGACAGGAGATGGCTACACCTTC.

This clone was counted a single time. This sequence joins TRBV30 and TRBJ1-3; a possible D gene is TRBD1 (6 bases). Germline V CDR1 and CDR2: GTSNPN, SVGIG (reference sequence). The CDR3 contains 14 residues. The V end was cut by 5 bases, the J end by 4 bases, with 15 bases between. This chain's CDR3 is CAWRSGAPGNTIYF. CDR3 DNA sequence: TGTGCCTGGCGTTCGGGGGCGCCAGGAAACACCATATATTTT.

The chain's CDR3 is CASSPPGPGASNQPQHF. The CDR3 coding sequence is TGTGCCAGCTCACCACCAGGGCCGGGCGCCAGCAATCAGCCCCAGCATTTT. This chain joins TRBV18 and TRBJ1-5, with unresolved D. This CDR3 region has 17 residues. Trimming took 0 bases from V and 1 from J, leaving 13 bases between them. CDR1 is KGHSH and CDR2 is LQKENI in the germline V gene.

The CDR3 is CASSIGKVGTEAFF. Here the CDR3 DNA reads TGTGCCAGTAGTATAGGTAAGGTCGGCACTGAAGCTTTCTTT. This sequence joins TRBV19 and TRBJ1-1; the D is unclear. Trimming removed 1 base at V and 4 bases at J, with 10 bases between. The CDR3 covers 14 residues. Germline assignment: CDR1 LNHDA and CDR2 SQIVND (reference sequence).

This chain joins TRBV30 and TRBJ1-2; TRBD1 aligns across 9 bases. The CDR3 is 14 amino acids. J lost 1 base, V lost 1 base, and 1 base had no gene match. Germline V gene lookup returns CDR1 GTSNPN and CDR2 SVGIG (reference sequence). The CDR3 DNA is TGTGCCTGGAGTGGACAGGGGGGTAACTATGGCTACACCTTC. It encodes CAWSGQGGNYGYTF.

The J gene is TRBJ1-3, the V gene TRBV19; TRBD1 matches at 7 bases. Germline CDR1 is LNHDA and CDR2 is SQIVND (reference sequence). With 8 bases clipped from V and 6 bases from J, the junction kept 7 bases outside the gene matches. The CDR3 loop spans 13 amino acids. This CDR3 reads CASCSGQENTIYF. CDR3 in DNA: TGTGCCAGTTGCTCAGGACAGGAAAACACCATATATTTT.

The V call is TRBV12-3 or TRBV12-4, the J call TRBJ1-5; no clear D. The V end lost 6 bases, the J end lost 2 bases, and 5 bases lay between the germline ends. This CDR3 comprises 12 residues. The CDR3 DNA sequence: TGTGCCAGCAGACGGGGCAATCAGCCCCAGCATTTT. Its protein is CASRRGNQPQHF.